This T cell receptor beta chain was documented in a study of blood T cells in healthy people across ages. Germline V CDR1 and CDR2: SGHTA, FQGTGA. V lost 0 bases, J lost 2 bases, and 13 bases lay in between. The CDR3 length is 16 residues. The authors ran a second PCR of about 7 to 12 cycles using a sample-barcoded 5' primer and a J-beta primer mix. TCRdb fed the 5' RACE reads into MiXCR, producing one record per CDR3 protein. The table has over a million distinct CDR3 sequences, roughly 43% seen once. This clonotype occurred a few times. Input material: blood. This receptor was obtained from a young woman in good health. The chain uses TRBV7-3 and TRBJ1-2, with D tentatively TRBD1 (6 bases). The CDR3 reads CASSLTAGAENYGYTF. In nucleotides, the CDR3 is TGTGCCAGCAGCTTAACGGCGGGGGCAGAGAACTATGGCTACACCTTC. The whole variable domain, filled in from reference TRBV7-3 and TRBJ1-2, reads GAGVSQTPSNKVTEKGKYVELRCDPISGHTALYWYRQSLGQGPEFLIYFQGTGAADDSGLPNDRFFAVRPEGSVSTLKIQRTERGDSAVYLCASSLTAGAENYGYTFGSGTRLTVV.